This passage covers 28 T cell receptor beta chains from one sample sequenced in a study of blood T cell repertoires in COVID-19. Sequenced by immunoSEQ multiplex PCR; TCRdb stores in-frame clones only, minus some. The sample lists 150,000 to 200,000 clones, 75% to 80% occurring once. The sequencing sample was made of peripheral blood. These receptors came from a woman in her 70s with acute or convalescent COVID-19.

This clone has just one count. The CDR3 sequence is CASSLETSVLEQFF. CDR3 nucleotide sequence: TGTGCCAGCAGCTTAGAGACTAGCGTTCTTGAGCAGTTCTTC. This rearrangement joins TRBV7-9 to TRBJ2-1, with 8 bases lining up with TRBD2. V trimming: 1 base; J trimming: 9 bases; junction bases outside the gene matches: 5. Germline values: CDR1 SEHNR, CDR2 FQNEAQ (reference sequence). CDR3 length equals 14 residues.

This clone was seen more than once but under ten times. This sequence joins TRBV18 and TRBJ2-7; 11 positions agree with TRBD1. With V trimmed by 6 bases and J by 7 bases, 11 bases remained unmatched. Germline CDR1 is KGHSH and CDR2 is LQKENI. CDR3 length: 15 residues. The DNA for the CDR3 is TGTGCCAGCTCTCGCGGTGGGACAGGGGGTATTGAGCAGTACTTC. As protein: CASSRGGTGGIEQYF.

V gene TRBV19 combines with J gene TRBJ2-2; 8 bases line up with TRBD2. The trim removed 3 bases at V and 4 bases at J, leaving 4 bases unmatched. Germline V gene sequence: CDR1 LNHDA, CDR2 SQIVND (reference sequence). The CDR3 extends over 15 amino acids. The CDR3 sequence is CASSMTGGGTGELFF. Written as DNA, the CDR3 is TGTGCCAGTAGTATGACGGGAGGGGGCACCGGGGAGCTGTTTTTT. Based on the CDR3 plus reference TRBV19 and TRBJ2-2, the full variable domain is DGGITQSPKYLFRKEGQNVTLSCEQNLNHDAMYWYRQDPGQGLRLIYYSQIVNDFQKGDIAEGYSVSREKKESFPLTVTSAQKNPTAFYLCASSMTGGGTGELFFGEGSRLTVL.

The V gene is TRBV29-1, the J gene TRBJ1-1; 7 bases line up with TRBD1. J was trimmed by 0 bases and V by 3 bases; bases with no gene match: 10. The CDR3 consists of 16 residues. Germline lookup yields CDR1 SQVTM and CDR2 ANQGSEA. The CDR3 DNA reads as TGCAGCGTTGATCCGAGGGGGCGTTTGGTGAACACTGAAGCTTTCTTT. Its translation is CSVDPRGRLVNTEAFF. Variable domain in full (rest from reference TRBV29-1 and TRBJ1-1): SAVISQKPSRDICQRGTSLTIQCQVDSQVTMMFWYRQQPGQSLTLIATANQGSEATYESGFVIDKFPISRPNLTFSTLTVSNMSPEDSSIYLCSVDPRGRLVNTEAFFGQGTRLTVV.

The rearrangement links TRBV5-8 to TRBJ1-3; 8 nucleotides align to TRBD1. The germline CDR1 and CDR2 sequences are SGHTS and YDEGEE. This CDR3 region has 17 residues. The ends lost 3 bases at V and 0 bases at J; junction bases unmatched: 8. In DNA, the CDR3 is TGTGCCAGCAGCTCCAGACAGGGGAGCTCCTCTGGAAACACCATATATTTT. Translated, it gives CASSSRQGSSSGNTIYF.

The V gene is TRBV30, the J gene TRBJ2-3, with a weak D call TRBD1 (5 bases). CDR3 length equals 17 residues. Germline V CDR1 and CDR2: GTSNPN, SVGIG (reference sequence). The germline V and J ends were trimmed by 4 bases and 3 bases, with 23 bases remaining between them. This CDR3 reads CAWTHRPWGGRTDTQYF. CDR3 DNA: TGTGCCTGGACCCACCGTCCGTGGGGCGGAAGGACAGATACGCAGTATTTT. Together with reference TRBV30 and TRBJ2-3, the CDR3 gives the full variable domain: SQTIHQWPATLVQPVGSPLSLECTVEGTSNPNLYWYRQAAGRGLQLLFYSVGIGQISSEVPQNLSASRPQDRQFILSSKKLLLSDSGFYLCAWTHRPWGGRTDTQYFGPGTRLTVL.

This chain joins TRBV29-1 and TRBJ2-3, with 8 bases fitting TRBD2. Germline V lookup: CDR1 SQVTM, CDR2 ANQGSEA. The CDR3 consists of 16 residues. V lost 4 bases, J lost 0 bases, and 9 bases stayed unmatched. The CDR3 region has the DNA TGCAGCGTTGTAAATAGCGGGACTGGGAGCACAGATACGCAGTATTTT. This codes for CSVVNSGTGSTDTQYF.

The chain links TRBV6-6 to TRBJ1-4, with 7 bases matching TRBD1. Looked up from germline, CDR1 is MNHNY and CDR2 is SVGAGI (reference sequence). V gave up 2 bases and J gave up 7 bases; unmatched junction bases: 4. This CDR3 is 14 amino acids long. The CDR3 loop is CASSYRDSGEKLFF. DNA for the CDR3: TGTGCCAGCAGTTACCGGGACAGCGGTGAAAAACTGTTTTTT.

The rearrangement joins TRBV6-2 or TRBV6-3 to TRBJ2-1; 14 bases agree with TRBD2. Germline V gene data show CDR1 as MNHEY and CDR2 as SVGEGT. J gave up 7 bases and V 5 bases, and 13 bases lay outside the gene matches. This CDR3 contains 18 residues. CDR3 residues: CASSPHPGTSGSGNEQFF. The CDR3 DNA reads TGTGCCAGCAGTCCCCATCCCGGGACTAGCGGGAGTGGTAATGAGCAGTTCTTC.

CDR3 nucleotides: TGTGCCAGCACTAGCTCCTATAATTCACCCCTCCACTTT. It yields the protein CASTSSYNSPLHF. This chain links TRBV6-5 with TRBJ1-6; no reliable D call. The CDR3 extends over 13 amino acids. The germline CDR1 and CDR2 sequences are MNHEY and SVGAGI. V dropped 7 bases and J dropped 0 bases, with 4 bases sitting between them.

The V and J genes are TRBV5-1 and TRBJ2-2, with 9 positions matching TRBD2. Trimming cost V 4 bases and J 6 bases; bases outside gene matches: 7. Germline loops: CDR1 SGHRS, CDR2 YFSETQ. The CDR3 sequence is 15 residues long. The CDR3 region has the DNA TGCGCCAGCAGCCGTAGCGGGAGAGCGGCCGGGGAGCTGTTTTTT. This sequence encodes CASSRSGRAAGELFF.

The CDR3 protein is CASSLIVGGGNEQFF. The CDR3 nucleotides read TGCGCCAGCAGCTTGATCGTGGGAGGAGGGAATGAGCAGTTCTTC. The chain recombines TRBV5-1 with TRBJ2-1; a weak D match, TRBD2 (6 bases). The germline V gene has CDR1 SGHRS and CDR2 YFSETQ. The germline V and J ends were trimmed by 1 base and 7 bases, with 15 bases remaining between them. This CDR3 has 15 residues.

The genes are TRBV27 and TRBJ2-7; 7 nucleotides match TRBD2. Trimming removed 5 bases from V and 7 bases from J; junction bases left unmatched: 11. Germline lookup yields CDR1 MNHEY and CDR2 SMNVEV (reference sequence). The CDR3 has 14 residues. CDR3 nucleotides: TGTGCCAGCAGTCCCGGGGGAGGGGCGGTTGAGCAGTACTTC. It codes for CASSPGGGAVEQYF.

The V call is TRBV30, the J call TRBJ2-7, with 7 positions matching TRBD1. The ends lost 5 bases at V and 7 bases at J; junction bases unmatched: 8. CDR3 length: 12 amino acids. The germline V gene encodes CDR1 GTSNPN and CDR2 SVGIG (reference sequence). CDR3 region: CAWGKTGPEQYF. DNA for the CDR3: TGTGCCTGGGGAAAGACAGGGCCTGAGCAGTACTTC.

This clone has just one count. This chain uses TRBV19 with TRBJ1-4, with D maybe TRBD1 (6 bases). Germline lookup yields CDR1 LNHDA and CDR2 SQIVND (reference sequence). Trimming took off 7 bases at V and 10 bases at J, with 16 bases between the two ends. The CDR3 has 13 amino acids. The CDR3 coding sequence is TGTGCCAGTAACCAACAGGGTGTGGCAAAACTGTTTTTT. Translating gives CASNQQGVAKLFF.

This clone came up once. The chain uses TRBV9 and TRBJ2-3, with 12 bases matching TRBD2. Germline trimming cut 3 bases from V and 8 bases from J; bases unmatched to any gene: 7. In germline, CDR1 is SGDLS, CDR2 YYNGEE. The CDR3 is made up of 15 amino acids. The CDR3 nucleotides read TGTGCCAGCAGCGCCGGGACTAGCGGGTTGGGTACGCAGTATTTT. Protein product: CASSAGTSGLGTQYF.

The chain employs TRBV4-2 and TRBJ2-5, with a tentative D call TRBD1 (5 bases). The ends were cut back, 6 bases at V and 5 bases at J, with 19 bases in the middle. Germline CDR1 and CDR2: LGHNA and YNFKEQ. This CDR3 has 15 residues. CDR3 protein: CASRAGNQGWETQYF. The CDR3 DNA sequence: TGTGCCAGCAGAGCTGGAAACCAGGGTTGGGAGACCCAGTACTTC.

The chain has TRBV29-1 and TRBJ2-3; the match to TRBD2 covers 11 bases. The CDR3 contains 15 residues. The junction had 4 bases not matched to a gene; V was cut back by 3 bases and J by 2 bases. The V gene's germline CDR1 is SQVTM and CDR2 ANQGSEA. The CDR3 DNA reads TGCAGCGTTGACGGGACTAGCGGAAACACAGATACGCAGTATTTT. Translation gives CSVDGTSGNTDTQYF.

This chain joins TRBV25-1 and TRBJ2-1; TRBD2 matches at 9 bases. This CDR3 is built from 18 residues. The germline CDR1 and CDR2 sequences are MGHDK and SYGVNS. J gave up 2 bases and V 6 bases, and 14 bases lay outside the gene matches. The CDR3 DNA reads as TGTGCCAGCAGCCCAAGAGGGGCTAGCGGGGATACCTACAATGAGCAGTTCTTC. Its protein is CASSPRGASGDTYNEQFF. Complete variable domain (other parts from reference TRBV25-1 and TRBJ2-1): EADIYQTPRYLVIGTGKKITLECSQTMGHDKMYWYQQDPGMELHLIHYSYGVNSTEKGDLSSESTVSRIRTEHFPLTLESARPSHTSQYLCASSPRGASGDTYNEQFFGPGTRLTVL.

This chain uses TRBV7-8 with TRBJ2-6; possibly TRBD2 for D (5 bases). The germline V and J ends were trimmed by 5 bases and 3 bases, with 11 bases remaining between them. The germline gives CDR1 SGHVS, CDR2 FQNEAQ. This CDR3 has 15 residues. The CDR3 DNA follows: TGTGCCAGCAGCCCGCCGGGGATTGGGGCCAACGTCCTGACTTTC. Translating it yields CASSPPGIGANVLTF. The variable domain in full, with the rest retrieved from reference TRBV7-8 and TRBJ2-6, is GAGVSQSPRYKVAKRGQDVALRCDPISGHVSLFWYQQALGQGPEFLTYFQNEAQLDKSGLPSDRFFAERPEGSVSTLKIQRTQQEDSAVYLCASSPPGIGANVLTFGAGSRLTVL.

The chain combines TRBV7-9 with TRBJ2-1; D not resolved. Germline-derived CDR1 and CDR2 are SEHNR and FQNEAQ (reference sequence). The ends were cut back, 1 base at V and 2 bases at J, with 9 bases in the middle. The CDR3 runs 15 residues. CDR3 residues: CASSLEGGAYNEQFF. CDR3 nucleotides: TGTGCCAGCAGCTTAGAAGGCGGCGCCTACAATGAGCAGTTCTTC.

V is TRBV4-2 and J is TRBJ2-7; 10 bases map to TRBD2. CDR1 is LGHNA and CDR2 is YNFKEQ in the germline V gene. Unmatched junction bases numbered 11, after V lost 4 bases and J lost 5 bases. The CDR3 runs to 16 residues. DNA for the CDR3: TGTGCCAGCAGCCCAAGTGAAACTAGCGGGATCGACGAGCAGTACTTC. Residues: CASSPSETSGIDEQYF.

This clone was counted only a few times. The V call is TRBV19, the J call TRBJ2-2, with TRBD2 as a possible D gene (7 bases). The V gene's germline CDR1 is LNHDA and CDR2 SQIVND (reference sequence). This CDR3 has 14 residues. Deletions cut 7 bases from V and 6 bases from J, with 15 bases between. The chain's CDR3 is CASNYGGAAGELFF. CDR3 coding DNA: TGTGCCAGTAACTATGGGGGGGCCGCCGGGGAGCTGTTTTTT.

This chain links TRBV4-1 with TRBJ1-3; D not resolved. V lost 1 base to trimming and J lost 0 bases, with 10 bases between them. This CDR3 comprises 16 residues. Germline V gene data show CDR1 as MGHRA and CDR2 as YSYEKL. The CDR3 region has the DNA TGCGCCAGCAGCCAAGTTCCCGGAGTCTCTGGAAACACCATATATTTT. It codes for CASSQVPGVSGNTIYF.

The chain is built from TRBV5-8 and TRBJ1-6; 7 nucleotides agree with TRBD1. The junction had 7 bases not matched to a gene; V was cut back by 6 bases and J by 7 bases. The CDR3 runs to 14 residues. From germline, CDR1 is SGHTS and CDR2 YDEGEE. As DNA, the CDR3 is TGTGCCAGCACCGTGGGACAGTTAAATTCACCCCTCCACTTT. Residues: CASTVGQLNSPLHF.

The CDR3 spells CASSPGTGVVQYF. In nucleotides, the CDR3 is TGTGCCAGCAGCCCAGGTACAGGGGTGGTGCAGTATTTT. J is TRBJ2-3 and V is TRBV7-9; TRBD1 matches 7 bases. This CDR3 comprises 13 residues. With 5 bases clipped from V and 11 bases from J, the junction kept 10 bases outside the gene matches. Germline V CDR1 and CDR2: SEHNR, FQNEAQ (reference sequence). The variable domain in full, with the rest retrieved from reference TRBV7-9 and TRBJ2-3, is DTGVSQNPRHKITKRGQNVTFRCDPISEHNRLYWYRQTLGQGPEFLTYFQNEAQLEKSRLLSDRFSAERPKGSFSTLEIQRTEQGDSAMYLCASSPGTGVVQYFGPGTRLTVL.

CDR3 region: CASSWGIGASYNEQFF. The CDR3 DNA follows: TGTGCCAGCAGCTGGGGAATAGGGGCCTCCTACAATGAGCAGTTCTTC. The chain is built from TRBV7-9 and TRBJ2-1, with D possibly being TRBD1 (5 bases). The CDR3 spans 16 residues. Trimming took 4 bases from V and 0 from J, leaving 13 bases between them. Germline loops: CDR1 SEHNR, CDR2 FQNEAQ (reference sequence). The full variable domain, completed using reference TRBV7-9 and TRBJ2-1, is DTGVSQNPRHKITKRGQNVTFRCDPISEHNRLYWYRQTLGQGPEFLTYFQNEAQLEKSRLLSDRFSAERPKGSFSTLEIQRTEQGDSAMYLCASSWGIGASYNEQFFGPGTRLTVL.

The chain has TRBV2 and TRBJ2-1; the D is unclear. The CDR3 consists of 14 residues. Germline V gene sequence: CDR1 SNHLY, CDR2 FYNNEI. Trimming shortened V by 8 bases and J by 2 bases, and 13 bases separated the two germline ends. The CDR3 here is CASSVERAYNEQFF. DNA for the CDR3: TGTGCCAGCTCAGTCGAGCGAGCCTACAATGAGCAGTTCTTC.